This T cell receptor (beta chain) is from a study of T cells after yellow fever vaccination. Across the study: SMART-Seq v4 Ultra Low Input prepared the low-cell-number fractions.

Study-wide points: At under 97% for CD4 and approximately 88% for CD8, most primary-vaccination clones showed up again after the booster.

A universal primer site and UMIs were added as TCR cDNA was made by 5'RACE template switching. MiXCR, applied by TCRdb to the 5' RACE reads, yields one record per CDR3 protein. The sample consists of fewer than 350,000 distinct CDR3 sequences, approximately 3.9% of them appearing once. This CDR3 spans 16 amino acids. The V and J ends lost 0 bases and 2 bases, in that order; junction bases with no gene match: 4. Germline V CDR1 and CDR2: LGHDT, YNNKEL (reference sequence). A note on this clonotype: Its cognate antigen is unknown.

This TCR came from a man between 18 and 35 years old who received the YFV17D yellow fever vaccine. The material sequenced was PBMCs, taken on the day of the yellow fever booster vaccination. V is TRBV3-1 and J is TRBJ2-5; the match to TRBD2 covers 9 bases. The CDR3 loop is CASSQDLSGGQETQYF. In DNA form, the CDR3 reads TGTGCCAGCAGCCAAGATCTGAGCGGGGGGCAAGAGACCCAGTACTTC.